The rows below give T cell receptor beta chains drawn from one sample of a study of control samples from healthy donors and cancer patients. Here immunoSEQ multiplex PCR was the method, and the copy in TCRdb shows in-frame clones only, minus some. The data contain about 73,000 clones, roughly 90% of them singletons. Input material: blood. The receptors come from a woman aged 45-60 years in good health. Both conserved end residues are part of each CDR3. A D gene is named only where the DNA matches it firmly. The listing skips clone size in some rows; elsewhere it reads once, few, many or a size class.

j_call: TRBJ2-5
clone_size: .
d_call: .
cdr3_length: 16
v_call: TRBV5-1
cdr3_nt: TGCGCCAGCAGCAGAGGGCCAGGGCGGGTAGAAGAGACCCAGTACTTC
cdr3_aa: CASSRGPGRVEETQYF

j_call: TRBJ1-1
clone_size: .
d_call: .
cdr3_length: 15
v_call: TRBV29-1
cdr3_nt: TGCAGCGTTGAAGGGGGCAGGGGATGGAACACTGAAGCTTTCTTT
cdr3_aa: CSVEGGRGWNTEAFF

j_call: TRBJ2-5
clone_size: .
d_call: .
cdr3_length: 15
v_call: TRBV28
cdr3_nt: TGTGCCAGCAGCGCGAGCGGGCGTGTCAAAGAGACCCAGTACTTC
cdr3_aa: CASSASGRVKETQYF

j_call: TRBJ1-4
clone_size: .
d_call: .
cdr3_length: 14
v_call: TRBV10-3
cdr3_nt: TGTGCCACCAGGGTCCAGTTGACTAATGAAAAACTGTTTTTT
cdr3_aa: CATRVQLTNEKLFF

j_call: TRBJ2-1
clone_size: .
d_call: TRBD1
cdr3_length: 14
v_call: TRBV6-5
cdr3_nt: TGTGCCAGCAGCTTCGGACAGGGGCTCGTTGAGCAGTTCTTC
cdr3_aa: CASSFGQGLVEQFF

j_call: TRBJ1-5
clone_size: .
d_call: .
cdr3_length: 12
v_call: TRBV30
cdr3_nt: TGTGCCTGGAGTCCCCAGGGTCAGCCCCAGCATTTT
cdr3_aa: CAWSPQGQPQHF

j_call: TRBJ1-1
clone_size: .
d_call: TRBD1
cdr3_length: 18
v_call: TRBV4-1
cdr3_nt: TGCGCCAGCAGCCAAGATGGCAGGACAGGCTTCATGAACACTGAAGCTTTCTTT
cdr3_aa: CASSQDGRTGFMNTEAFF

j_call: TRBJ2-2
clone_size: .
d_call: .
cdr3_length: 15
v_call: TRBV7-9
cdr3_nt: TGTGCCAGCAGCTTAGACGGCGGGATCACCGGGGAGCTGTTTTTT
cdr3_aa: CASSLDGGITGELFF

j_call: TRBJ1-2
clone_size: .
d_call: .
cdr3_length: 15
v_call: TRBV19
cdr3_nt: TGTGCCAGTAGCGCCGACGGACGCTTTAACTATGGCTACACCTTC
cdr3_aa: CASSADGRFNYGYTF

j_call: TRBJ1-2
clone_size: .
d_call: .
cdr3_length: 14
v_call: TRBV19
cdr3_nt: TGTGCCAGTAGCACCTATCGGACAGCCTATGGCTACACCTTC
cdr3_aa: CASSTYRTAYGYTF

j_call: TRBJ2-3
clone_size: .
d_call: TRBD1
cdr3_length: 16
v_call: TRBV7-8
cdr3_nt: TGTGCCAGCAGCTTCCAGACAGGGTCGATGACAGATACGCAGTATTTT
cdr3_aa: CASSFQTGSMTDTQYF

j_call: TRBJ2-7
clone_size: .
d_call: .
cdr3_length: 15
v_call: TRBV6-2/TRBV6-3
cdr3_nt: TGTGCCAGCAGTTACCCCCGGCTCCCAACCTACGAGCAGTACTTC
cdr3_aa: CASSYPRLPTYEQYF

j_call: TRBJ2-7
clone_size: once
d_call: TRBD1
cdr3_length: 12
v_call: TRBV30
cdr3_nt: TGTGCCTGGAGAGACCAGGGGGCTGGGCAGTACTTC
cdr3_aa: CAWRDQGAGQYF